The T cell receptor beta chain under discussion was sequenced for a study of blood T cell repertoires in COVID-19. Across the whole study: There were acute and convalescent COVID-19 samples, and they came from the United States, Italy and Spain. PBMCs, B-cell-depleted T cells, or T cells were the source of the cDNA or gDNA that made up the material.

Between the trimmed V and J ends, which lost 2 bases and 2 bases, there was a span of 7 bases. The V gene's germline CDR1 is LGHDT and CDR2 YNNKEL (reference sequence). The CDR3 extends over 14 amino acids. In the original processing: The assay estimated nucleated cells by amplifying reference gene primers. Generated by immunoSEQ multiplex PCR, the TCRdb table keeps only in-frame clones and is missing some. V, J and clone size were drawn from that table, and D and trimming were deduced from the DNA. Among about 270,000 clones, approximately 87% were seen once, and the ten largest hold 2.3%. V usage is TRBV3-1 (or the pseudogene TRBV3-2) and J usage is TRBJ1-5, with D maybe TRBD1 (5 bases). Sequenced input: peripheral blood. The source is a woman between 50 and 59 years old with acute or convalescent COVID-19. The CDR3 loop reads CASSQLGRNQPQHF. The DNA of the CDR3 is TGTGCCAGCAGCCAATTGGGGCGCAATCAGCCCCAGCATTTT.